This record covers a single TCR beta chain. Its antigen is still unknown. No per-base quality is available; no much larger clone lies one base away. The sample belongs to a study of blood T cells in healthy people across ages (dated by TCRdb to the mid-2010s). About the study as a whole: In model experiments, template switching captured about one uniquely barcoded TCR beta cDNA molecule for every two T cells. Using the same blood draw, the study looked at two additional independent replicas of 1 million unique cDNA reads for two donors, one aged 18 to 30 and the other aged 80 or older. The donors were split into four age groups: young (average around 16 years), middle-aged (about 40), aged (more than 60) and long-lived (over 80). To avoid experimental bias, donors of different ages were spread randomly across the sequencing lanes. The study measured age-related changes in TCR beta repertoire diversity using deep sequencing normalized with unique cDNA molecular identifiers.

Library preparation was by 5' RACE. Sequencing used an Illumina HiSeq 2500. A second PCR of roughly 7 to 11 cycles was performed with a sample-barcoded 5' primer and a J-beta primer mix. Each TCR beta cDNA molecule received a unique molecular identifier from a template-switch 5' adaptor carrying 12 random nucleotides. At least 3 million CDR3-containing paired-end reads were obtained from each sample. The Mint cDNA synthesis kit, primed by a TRBC-specific oligonucleotide, was used to synthesize first-strand cDNA from all RNA. Following uracil-DNA glycosylase treatment, all cDNA underwent a first 18-cycle PCR with the universal primers M1SS and BC2_uni_R. Concerning the study's data processing: Each sample was normalized by randomly selecting 1 million high-quality reads, each carrying a distinct molecular identifier. Instead of being binned into consensus sequences, reads that shared molecular identifiers were thrown out. MiTCR, run with a Q25 quality threshold and the strictest error-elimination algorithm, handled CDR3 identification, clonotype clustering and error correction. A nonparametric unseen species model with Euler transformation was used to estimate a lower bound on total TCR beta diversity. TCRdb passed the public sequencing reads through fastp at Q25 and MiXCR, retaining productive beta sequences. Rows matching on CDR3 protein sequence are summarized as one entry with the most common DNA and genes. These V and J calls are TCRdb output, not the study's own analysis. The sample table holds about 1.4 million distinct CDR3 sequences, of which approximately 59% were seen once. The ten largest clones capture approximately 7% of the sample.

Overall study results and their limits: The percentage of naive T cells measured by flow cytometry correlated strongly with observed TCR beta diversity. Estimates of total diversity based on one million sequenced T cells were considered lower bounds and underestimates. Because profiling used bulk unsorted PBMCs, naive and antigen-experienced compartments could not be compared conclusively. Because the CMV infection status of the donors was unknown, age-related changes in expanded clonotypes may potentially have been confounded. Compared with the aged group, the long-lived group had more naive CD4+ T cells, fewer expanded clones and increased TCR diversity, a pattern suggesting age selection. Observed TCR beta diversity per million T cells fell roughly linearly with age, and a significant reduction was already apparent by age roughly 40.

The donors were some 36 Caucasian individuals from Russia, aged roughly 6 to 100 years, who were systemically healthy. Around 10 milliliters of peripheral blood were collected from each donor into EDTA-treated Vacutainer tubes. Ficoll-Paque density-gradient centrifugation was used to isolate PBMCs, with at least 6 million per sample. Trizol reagent was used to extract total RNA from PBMCs, with at least 5.5 micrograms per sample. For every donor, flow cytometry on a PBMC aliquot measured the percentage of naive CD45RAhigh/CD27high T cells. Per the germline V gene, SGHAT is the CDR1 and FQNNGV is the CDR2. At the junction V is shortened by 3 bases and J by 8 bases, with 13 bases in between. The CDR3 contains 13 residues, cysteine and phenylalanine counted. The read is trimmed to its CDR3 DNA, 39 bases read in frame from base 1.

Input material: blood. This receptor was identified in a man between 18 and 29 years old in good health. This chain joins TRBV11-2 to TRBJ1-2; TRBD1 is possibly the D segment (6 matching bases). The CDR3 region has the sequence CASSFDSGGGYTF. The nucleotide sequence reads TGTGCCAGCAGCTTTGACAGTGGGGGCGGCTACACCTTC.